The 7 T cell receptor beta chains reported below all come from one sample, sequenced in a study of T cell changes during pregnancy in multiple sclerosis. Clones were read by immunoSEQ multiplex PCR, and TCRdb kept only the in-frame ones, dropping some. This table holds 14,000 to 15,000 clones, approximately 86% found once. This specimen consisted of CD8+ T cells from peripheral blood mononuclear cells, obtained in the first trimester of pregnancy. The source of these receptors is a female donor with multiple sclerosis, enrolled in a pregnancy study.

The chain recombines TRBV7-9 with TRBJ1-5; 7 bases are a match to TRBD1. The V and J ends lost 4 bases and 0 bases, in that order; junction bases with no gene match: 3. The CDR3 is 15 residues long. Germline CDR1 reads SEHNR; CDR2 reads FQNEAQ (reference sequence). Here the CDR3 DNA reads TGTGCCAGCAGCTCCGGGACAGCTAGCAATCAGCCCCAGCATTTT. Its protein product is CASSSGTASNQPQHF.

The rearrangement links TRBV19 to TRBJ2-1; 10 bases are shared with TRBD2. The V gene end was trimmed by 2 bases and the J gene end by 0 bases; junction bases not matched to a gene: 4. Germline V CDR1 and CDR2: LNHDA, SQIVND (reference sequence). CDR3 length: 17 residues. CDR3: CASSITLAGSSYNEQFF. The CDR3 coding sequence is TGTGCCAGTAGTATAACACTAGCGGGGAGCTCCTACAATGAGCAGTTCTTC.

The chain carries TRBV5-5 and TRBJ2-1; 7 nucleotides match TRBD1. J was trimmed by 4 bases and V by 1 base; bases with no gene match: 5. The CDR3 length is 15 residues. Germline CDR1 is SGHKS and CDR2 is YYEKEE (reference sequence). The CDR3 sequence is CASSLWSGGYNEQFF. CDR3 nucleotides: TGTGCCAGCAGCTTGTGGTCAGGGGGTTACAATGAGCAGTTCTTC. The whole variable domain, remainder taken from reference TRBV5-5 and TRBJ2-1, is DAGVTQSPTHLIKTRGQQVTLRCSPISGHKSVSWYQQVLGQGPQFIFQYYEKEERGRGNFPDRFSARQFPNYSSELNVNALLLGDSALYLCASSLWSGGYNEQFFGPGTRLTVL.

This chain's CDR3 is CASSEEAGGPNEQYF. The CDR3 DNA is TGTGCCAGCAGTGAAGAAGCGGGGGGGCCCAACGAGCAGTACTTC. The chain couples TRBV6-1 to TRBJ2-7; the match to TRBD2 covers 10 bases. Per germline, CDR1 MNHNS and CDR2 SASEGT. The CDR3 is 15 residues long. V lost 1 base and J lost 5; bases outside the gene matches: 5.

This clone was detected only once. The DNA of the CDR3 is TGTGCCAGCAGCTTGTGGGCTAGCGGGGGGGACAATGAGCAGTTCTTC. Translated: CASSLWASGGDNEQFF. The chain is built from TRBV5-5 and TRBJ2-1; 12 bases map to TRBD2. The CDR3 spans 16 residues. V shed 1 base, J shed 5 bases, and the junction held 4 bases outside the gene matches. Germline V gives CDR1 SGHKS, CDR2 YYEKEE (reference sequence).

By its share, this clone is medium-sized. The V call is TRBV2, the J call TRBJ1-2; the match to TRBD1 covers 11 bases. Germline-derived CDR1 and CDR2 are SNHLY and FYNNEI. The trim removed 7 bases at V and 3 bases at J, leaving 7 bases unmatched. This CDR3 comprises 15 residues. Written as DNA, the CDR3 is TGTGCCAGCACGGACAGGGGGCGCGGAGACTATGGCTACACCTTC. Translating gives CASTDRGRGDYGYTF.

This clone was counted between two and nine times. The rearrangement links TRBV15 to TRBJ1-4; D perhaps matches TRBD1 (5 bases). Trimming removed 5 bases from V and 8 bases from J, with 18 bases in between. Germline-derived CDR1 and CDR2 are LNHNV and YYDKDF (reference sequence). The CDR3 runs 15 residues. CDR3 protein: CATSVGRGSGEKLFF. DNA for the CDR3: TGTGCCACCAGCGTGGGACGGGGGTCGGGAGAAAAACTGTTTTTT.